This is a list of T cell receptor beta chains from one sample in a study of T cells after yellow fever vaccination. MiXCR was run by TCRdb on the 5' RACE reads, yielding one entry per CDR3 protein. The table lists some 500,000 distinct CDR3 sequences, approximately 13% of them singletons. The material was PBMCs, obtained on the day of the yellow fever booster vaccination. The receptors derive from a man aged 25-45 years who received the YFV17D yellow fever vaccine. The CDR3 runs from the conserved cysteine through the conserved F or W. D genes are given only for firm matches. Clone size is given for some rows only: seen once, a few or many times, or a class if the clone is expanded.

j_call clone_size v_call d_call cdr3_length cdr3_aa cdr3_nt
TRBJ2-4 - TRBV5-1 TRBD1 15 CASSISPGQDGIQYF TGCGCCAGCAGCATCTCTCCGGGACAGGACGGCATTCAGTACTTC
TRBJ1-2 few TRBV15 TRBD1 15 CATSNRGQGLYGYTF TGTGCCACCAGCAACAGAGGACAGGGGCTCTATGGCTACACCTTC
TRBJ2-7 - TRBV20-1 TRBD1 13 CSAPTDRGYEQYF TGCAGTGCCCCGACGGACAGGGGCTACGAGCAGTACTTC
TRBJ2-7 - TRBV15 - 15 CATSRDLPPSYEQYF TGTGCCACCAGCAGAGATCTTCCCCCCTCCTACGAGCAGTACTTC
TRBJ1-5 - TRBV6-1 - 15 CASSGDGYSNQPQHF TGTGCCAGCAGTGGAGACGGGTATAGCAATCAGCCCCAGCATTTT
TRBJ2-1 - TRBV24-1 - 12 CATSELTAEQFF TGTGCCACCAGTGAGTTGACAGCTGAGCAGTTCTTC
TRBJ1-1 - TRBV12-3/TRBV12-4 TRBD1 15 CASRVGGTGGEEAFF TGTGCCAGCAGGGTCGGGGGGACAGGGGGCGAAGAAGCTTTCTTT
TRBJ2-4 few TRBV4-2 - 15 CASSHLQGAKNIQYF TGTGCCAGCAGCCATTTGCAGGGGGCCAAAAACATTCAGTACTTC
TRBJ2-3 - TRBV6-1 - 17 CASSEHPQGASTDTQYF TGTGCCAGCAGTGAACACCCACAAGGGGCTAGCACAGATACGCAGTATTTT
TRBJ2-3 few TRBV6-1 TRBD1 17 CASSAYPRGSSTDTQYF TGTGCCAGCAGTGCATACCCCAGGGGGTCGAGCACAGATACGCAGTATTTT
TRBJ2-3 - TRBV20-1 - 14 CSARGSGSVDTQYF TGCAGTGCTAGAGGGTCGGGTTCGGTAGATACGCAGTATTTT
TRBJ2-2 few TRBV18 - 16 CASSPLDRKNTGELFF TGTGCCAGCTCCCCCCTCGACAGAAAGAACACCGGGGAGCTGTTTTTT
TRBJ2-7 - TRBV27 TRBD1 16 CASSLSNRGLSYEQYF TGTGCCAGCAGTTTATCGAACAGGGGGCTTTCCTACGAGCAGTACTTC
TRBJ1-5 - TRBV15 - 15 CATSRERQGPQPQHF TGTGCCACCAGCAGAGAACGGCAGGGACCTCAGCCCCAGCATTTT
TRBJ2-2 few TRBV27 - 15 CASRYQQRNTGELFF TGTGCCAGCAGATACCAACAGCGGAACACCGGGGAGCTGTTTTTT
TRBJ2-7 - TRBV11-2 TRBD1 15 CASSLEGQGAAEQYF TGTGCCAGCAGCTTAGAAGGGCAGGGGGCGGCCGAGCAGTACTTC
TRBJ2-5 few TRBV5-1 - 14 CASSPPQRRETQYF TGCGCCAGCAGCCCCCCGCAGCGGCGAGAGACCCAGTACTTC
TRBJ1-2 - TRBV7-8 - 16 CASSSDDGGPGYGYTF TGTGCCAGCAGCTCGGATGATGGGGGCCCCGGCTATGGCTACACCTTC
TRBJ2-5 - TRBV29-1 - 13 CSVVRHSQETQYF TGCAGCGTTGTCAGACACTCCCAAGAGACCCAGTACTTC
TRBJ1-4 few TRBV20-1 - 15 CSARETGSINEKLFF TGCAGTGCTAGAGAAACAGGGTCGATTAATGAAAAACTGTTTTTT
TRBJ2-1 few TRBV6-5 TRBD2 17 CASSYGLAVSSYNEQFF TGTGCCAGCAGTTATGGACTAGCGGTTAGCTCCTACAATGAGCAGTTCTTC
TRBJ2-7 few TRBV7-2 - 16 CASSLKTSGLTGEQYF TGTGCCAGCAGCTTAAAGACCAGCGGACTAACCGGCGAGCAGTACTTC
TRBJ2-3 - TRBV7-8 - 15 CASSLPGLVPDTQYF TGTGCCAGCAGCTTACCGGGACTCGTTCCAGATACGCAGTATTTT
TRBJ1-2 - TRBV20-1 - 13 CSASVPGSDGYTF TGCAGTGCTAGCGTCCCAGGGAGTGATGGCTACACCTTC
TRBJ2-1 - TRBV6-2/TRBV6-3 - 15 CASTHGRVSYNEQFF TGTGCCAGCACTCACGGCAGGGTGAGTTACAATGAGCAGTTCTTC
TRBJ2-1 - TRBV10-3 - 15 CAISPGFGDYNEQFF TGTGCCATCAGTCCCGGATTTGGGGACTACAATGAGCAGTTCTTC
TRBJ2-1 - TRBV4-1 TRBD2 17 CASSQPPSTSGRSEQFF TGCGCCAGCAGCCAACCCCCATCTACTAGCGGGAGATCTGAGCAGTTCTTC
TRBJ1-2 few TRBV6-1 TRBD1 13 CASRLPGQYGYTF TGTGCCAGCAGGCTCCCGGGACAGTATGGCTACACCTTC
TRBJ2-1 - TRBV20-1 TRBD2 12 CSANDVAGQQFF TGCAGTGCTAACGATGTAGCGGGACAGCAGTTCTTC
TRBJ2-1 few TRBV12-3/TRBV12-4 - 14 CASSFGSRAGEQFF TGTGCCAGCAGTTTCGGGAGTCGGGCGGGTGAGCAGTTCTTC
TRBJ2-7 - TRBV20-1 - 15 CSASIPRALPREQYF TGCAGTGCTAGTATCCCTAGGGCACTCCCTCGCGAGCAGTACTTC